These 27 T cell receptor beta chains were all obtained from the same sample, sequenced in a study of blood T cell repertoires in COVID-19. The data were produced by immunoSEQ multiplex PCR, yet TCRdb's version contains in-frame clones alone and is incomplete. The sample contains some 370,000 clones, around 87% of which appear only once. Sequencing input: peripheral blood. These receptors were taken from a woman under 40 with COVID-19, enrolled during active disease.

The J gene is TRBJ2-7, the V gene TRBV6-5; the match to TRBD2 covers 13 bases. After removal of 5 bases from V and 6 bases from J, the junction contained 7 bases not matched to a gene. CDR1 is MNHEY, CDR2 SVGAGI, per germline. The CDR3 is 15 amino acids. The CDR3 DNA sequence: TGTGCCAGCAGTAACAAACTAGCGGGAGGGGTCGAGCAGTACTTC. This translates into CASSNKLAGGVEQYF.

The CDR3, as DNA: TGCGCCTCGGGACAGGGGGCGGAGAACACCGGGGAGCTGTTTTTT. It specifies CASGQGAENTGELFF. The chain is built from TRBV10-1 and TRBJ2-2; 12 nucleotides agree with TRBD1. The ends lost 11 bases at V and 1 base at J; junction bases unmatched: 5. CDR3 size: 15 residues. Looked up from germline, CDR1 is WNHNN and CDR2 is SYGVQD (reference sequence).

This clone appeared a single time. The V and J genes are TRBV19 and TRBJ1-2; 10 nucleotides agree with TRBD1. Germline trimming cut 7 bases from V and 3 bases from J; bases unmatched to any gene: 8. This CDR3 contains 15 residues. Looked up from germline, CDR1 is LNHDA and CDR2 is SQIVND (reference sequence). CDR3: CASKGTGVPDYGYTF. The CDR3, as DNA: TGTGCCAGTAAGGGGACAGGGGTCCCTGACTATGGCTACACCTTC.

The V call is TRBV25-1, the J call TRBJ2-5, with 7 bases identical to TRBD2. There are 17 residues in the CDR3. Germline V lookup: CDR1 MGHDK, CDR2 SYGVNS. V lost 1 base and J lost 0; bases outside the gene matches: 8. The CDR3 loop reads CASSEWGEGLDQETQYF. The CDR3 DNA reads TGTGCCAGCAGTGAATGGGGGGAGGGATTGGACCAAGAGACCCAGTACTTC.

The V gene is TRBV7-6, the J gene TRBJ2-4; the match to TRBD2 covers 13 bases. Germline trimming cut 5 bases from V and 0 bases from J; bases unmatched to any gene: 13. The CDR3 spans 20 residues. Germline values: CDR1 SGHVS, CDR2 FNYEAQ. CDR3 residues: CASSPSPGLAGQTAKNIQYF. Written as DNA, the CDR3 is TGTGCCAGCAGCCCCTCACCGGGACTAGCGGGACAGACAGCCAAAAACATTCAGTACTTC.

This clone was detected only once. The rearrangement joins TRBV28 to TRBJ1-5; 7 positions match TRBD1. Per germline, CDR1 MDHEN and CDR2 SYDVKM. J was trimmed by 6 bases and V by 3 bases; bases with no gene match: 11. The CDR3 covers 16 residues. CDR3 sequence (DNA): TGTGCCAGCAGTTTCAGTCTTAACAGGGGCGGTCAGCCCCAGCATTTT. This sequence encodes CASSFSLNRGGQPQHF.

This clone was detected once. The V and J genes are TRBV27 and TRBJ1-6; D possibly corresponds to TRBD1 (6 bases). The CDR3 runs to 15 residues. Trimming stripped 0 bases from V and 9 bases from J, with 12 bases between. Per germline, CDR1 MNHEY and CDR2 SMNVEV (reference sequence). The CDR3 spells CASSLSQGTGSPLHF. The CDR3 DNA follows: TGTGCCAGCAGTTTATCCCAGGGGACGGGTTCACCCCTCCACTTT.

The V gene is TRBV27, the J gene TRBJ2-7; D gene ambiguous. Per germline, CDR1 MNHEY and CDR2 SMNVEV (reference sequence). The CDR3 consists of 13 residues. V lost 2 bases to trimming and J lost 3 bases, with 8 bases between them. The CDR3 DNA reads TGTGCCAGCAGTTTAAACTTATACTACGAGCAGTACTTC. It is translated as CASSLNLYYEQYF.

J is TRBJ2-5 and V is TRBV5-1, with D maybe TRBD1 (5 bases). The germline V gene has CDR1 SGHRS and CDR2 YFSETQ. V was pared by 1 base and J by 3 bases, with 7 bases between. The CDR3 totals 13 residues. Here the CDR3 DNA reads TGCGCCAGCAGCTTGCCAGGGAAAGAGACCCAGTACTTC. Translated, it gives CASSLPGKETQYF.

The chain has TRBV19 and TRBJ1-5; the D is unclear. Trimming took off 3 bases at V and 0 bases at J, with 15 bases between the two ends. CDR3 size: 17 residues. Germline V gives CDR1 LNHDA, CDR2 SQIVND (reference sequence). The CDR3 loop reads CASSMVITENSNQPQHF. In DNA, the CDR3 is TGTGCCAGTAGTATGGTAATTACAGAAAATAGCAATCAGCCCCAGCATTTT.

This chain joins TRBV7-2 and TRBJ1-1; the D gene is possibly TRBD1 (5 bases). Trimming stripped 5 bases from V and 0 bases from J, with 13 bases between. This CDR3 comprises 15 residues. Germline loops: CDR1 SGHTA, CDR2 FQGNSA. CDR3 sequence (DNA): TGTGCCAGCAGCCCACAGGTAGGGATGAACACTGAAGCTTTCTTT. Translating gives CASSPQVGMNTEAFF. The variable domain in full, completed from reference TRBV7-2 and TRBJ1-1, reads GAGVSQSPSNKVTEKGKDVELRCDPISGHTALYWYRQSLGQGLEFLIYFQGNSAPDKSGLPSDRFSAERTGGSVSTLTIQRTQQEDSAVYLCASSPQVGMNTEAFFGQGTRLTVV.

J is TRBJ2-2 and V is TRBV5-1; TRBD2 agrees at 8 bases. CDR1 is SGHRS, CDR2 YFSETQ, per germline. CDR3 size: 15 residues. V dropped 5 bases and J dropped 6; count of bases not matched to a gene: 9. The CDR3 loop reads CASSTGLVIAGELFF. Written as DNA, the CDR3 is TGCGCCAGCAGTACGGGACTAGTTATCGCCGGGGAGCTGTTTTTT.

This clone has only a few counts. The chain is built from TRBV19 and TRBJ2-1, with TRBD2 matching 10 bases. Germline assignment: CDR1 LNHDA and CDR2 SQIVND (reference sequence). The CDR3 totals 14 residues. V was pared by 8 bases and J by 6 bases, with 7 bases of the junction left unmatched. The CDR3 region has the DNA TGTGCCAGTTCTCTAGCGGGAGACGCCAATGAGCAGTTCTTC. It codes for CASSLAGDANEQFF.

The chain combines TRBV5-1 with TRBJ2-7; 7 bases are a match to TRBD2. The CDR3 has 12 residues. V shed 4 bases, J shed 7 bases, and the junction held 5 bases outside the gene matches. The germline gives CDR1 SGHRS, CDR2 YFSETQ. The CDR3 sequence: CASSAGRMEQYF. The CDR3 DNA reads TGCGCCAGCAGCGCCGGGAGGATGGAGCAGTACTTC.

Only a few counts were recorded for this clone. The chain is built from TRBV15 and TRBJ1-4, with 8 bases identical to TRBD1. With 4 bases clipped from V and 8 bases from J, the junction kept 6 bases outside the gene matches. Germline V gene data show CDR1 as LNHNV and CDR2 as YYDKDF (reference sequence). The CDR3 is 14 amino acids. CDR3 loop: CATSTGTGGEKLFF. The CDR3 nucleotides read TGTGCCACCAGCACCGGGACAGGAGGAGAAAAACTGTTTTTT.

This chain links TRBV6-5 with TRBJ2-1; D unclear. The CDR3 length is 11 residues. The V gene's germline CDR1 is MNHEY and CDR2 SVGAGI. V was trimmed by 8 bases and J by 2 bases, leaving 4 bases between them. Written as DNA, the CDR3 is TGTGCCAGCCGGGCCTACAATGAGCAGTTCTTC. Its translation: CASRAYNEQFF.

This chain connects TRBV30 to TRBJ1-4, with a weak D call TRBD1 (5 bases). The CDR3 runs 13 residues. The V gene's germline CDR1 is GTSNPN and CDR2 SVGIG (reference sequence). Trimming took 3 bases from V and 3 from J, leaving 8 bases between them. The CDR3 here is CAWRGQANEKLFF. The CDR3 DNA reads as TGTGCCTGGAGGGGGCAGGCTAATGAAAAACTGTTTTTT.

Turning to this clone: The identical CDR3 is also encoded by other nucleotide sequences in the sample. The chain employs TRBV18 and TRBJ2-7; D unresolved. From germline, CDR1 is KGHSH and CDR2 LQKENI. Trimming took off 2 bases at V and 3 bases at J, with 8 bases between the two ends. The CDR3 consists of 13 residues. The CDR3: CASSPGAGYEQYF. The CDR3 DNA reads TGTGCCAGCTCACCAGGCGCAGGCTACGAGCAGTACTTC.

The V gene is TRBV14, the J gene TRBJ2-2; D remains unclear. The CDR3 totals 16 residues. The V end was cut by 0 bases, the J end by 0 bases, with 8 bases between. Germline V CDR1 and CDR2: SGHDN, FVKESK. For the CDR3, the DNA is TGTGCCAGCAGCCAAGATGTCCCCGCGAACACCGGGGAGCTGTTTTTT. Translating it yields CASSQDVPANTGELFF.

Comment on this clone: The sample contains more than one DNA sequence encoding this CDR3. The chain employs TRBV5-1 and TRBJ2-7, with 7 bases that match TRBD1. The V segment lost 0 bases and the J segment 5 bases; nucleotides outside the gene matches: 2. The CDR3 loop spans 13 amino acids. The germline gives CDR1 SGHRS, CDR2 YFSETQ. The CDR3 spells CASSLDRGDEQYF. CDR3 sequence (DNA): TGCGCCAGCAGCTTGGACAGGGGAGACGAGCAGTACTTC.

The gene calls are TRBV7-9 and TRBJ2-1, with D unresolved. The CDR3 is 12 residues long. The germline gives CDR1 SEHNR, CDR2 FQNEAQ (reference sequence). V lost 4 bases to trimming and J lost 8 bases, with 9 bases between them. CDR3 nucleotide sequence: TGTGCCAGCAGCTCCACCAGCGATGAGCAGTTCTTC. Translation gives CASSSTSDEQFF.

The V call is TRBV3-1 (or the pseudogene TRBV3-2), the J call TRBJ2-7; perhaps TRBD1 as D (5 bases). This CDR3 has 14 residues. V was shortened by 3 bases and J by 0 bases, with 9 bases between the two germline ends. CDR1 LGHDT and CDR2 YNNKEL come from the germline V gene (reference sequence). The CDR3 nucleotides read TGTGCCAGCAGCCACGCCAGGGACTCCTACGAGCAGTACTTC. It is translated as CASSHARDSYEQYF.

The genes are TRBV6-6 and TRBJ2-4; the match to TRBD1 covers 7 bases. Germline lookup yields CDR1 MNHNY and CDR2 SVGAGI (reference sequence). Trimming took 6 bases from V and 3 from J; bases not matched to a gene: 8. The CDR3 contains 15 residues. CDR3 DNA: TGTGCCAGCAGAACCAGGGGGAAGGACAAAAACATTCAGTACTTC. Protein: CASRTRGKDKNIQYF.

The V and J genes are TRBV19 and TRBJ2-7; D may be TRBD2 (5 bases). The CDR3 sequence is 13 residues long. Trimming took off 0 bases at V and 2 bases at J, with 5 bases between the two ends. The germline CDR1 and CDR2 sequences are LNHDA and SQIVND (reference sequence). CDR3 protein: CASSIDGAYEQYF. CDR3 DNA sequence: TGTGCCAGTAGTATAGACGGGGCCTACGAGCAGTACTTC.

This sequence joins TRBV2 and TRBJ2-7; 11 bases are shared with TRBD2. Germline V CDR1 and CDR2: SNHLY, FYNNEI. The CDR3 consists of 15 residues. V gave up 4 bases and J gave up 2 bases; unmatched junction bases: 4. The CDR3 DNA reads as TGTGCCAGCAGTGTGGGACTAGCGGCTCCCTACGAGCAGTACTTC. Its translation is CASSVGLAAPYEQYF.

This chain connects TRBV10-3 to TRBJ1-1, with D possibly being TRBD1 (6 bases). CDR3 length equals 14 residues. Deletions cut 6 bases from V and 5 bases from J, with 16 bases between. CDR1 ENHRY and CDR2 SYGVKD come from the germline V gene. The CDR3 loop reads CAIRGAQGGTEAFF. The CDR3 DNA reads as TGTGCCATCAGGGGGGCACAGGGTGGGACTGAAGCTTTCTTT.

CDR3 sequence (DNA): TGTGCCTGGAATCTAGGCGGGACGTACGAGCAGTACTTC. It codes for CAWNLGGTYEQYF. The chain has TRBV30 and TRBJ2-7, with D possibly being TRBD2 (6 bases). V dropped 4 bases and J dropped 4 bases, with 14 bases sitting between them. Germline CDR1 and CDR2: GTSNPN and SVGIG (reference sequence). The CDR3 spans 13 residues.